Listed below are T cell receptor beta chains from one sample, sequenced in a study of cytomegalovirus exposure and HLA in healthy donors. The data were produced by immunoSEQ multiplex PCR, yet TCRdb's version contains in-frame clones alone and is incomplete. The sample table sets out approximately 120,000 clones. The sequencing input was PBMCs. All receptors derive from a middle-aged man in good health and CMV-seronegative. CDR3s include the opening cysteine and the closing phenylalanine or tryptophan. The D gene is left open where the match is weak. Only some rows state a clone size, as once, few, many or a class for expanded clones.

TRBJ2-1 | NA | TRBD2 | TRBV5-1 | CASSLLPRESSNEQFF | TGCGCCAGCAGCTTGTTACCGCGGGAGAGTTCCAATGAGCAGTTCTTC
TRBJ2-1 | NA | TRBD2 | TRBV27 | CASSKLAGGSYNEQFF | TGTGCCAGCAGCAAACTAGCGGGAGGATCCTACAATGAGCAGTTCTTC
TRBJ2-7 | NA | TRBD2 | TRBV11-3 | CASSPGLGGIAGGPQYF | TGTGCCAGCAGCCCAGGGTTAGGAGGAATAGCGGGAGGCCCGCAGTACTTC
TRBJ2-2 | medium-sized | NA | TRBV18 | CASSPQTGELFF | TGTGCCAGCTCCCCTCAGACCGGGGAGCTGTTTTTT
TRBJ1-1 | NA | TRBD1 | TRBV5-1 | CASSLMGQGDTEAFF | TGCGCCAGCAGCCTGATGGGACAGGGGGACACTGAAGCTTTCTTT
TRBJ2-7 | NA | NA | TRBV2 | CASSWERPNYEQYF | TGTGCCAGCAGCTGGGAGCGCCCGAACTACGAGCAGTACTTC
TRBJ1-2 | NA | NA | TRBV4-1 | CASSQERGGLEGYTF | TGCGCCAGCAGCCAAGAAAGGGGAGGACTTGAAGGCTACACCTTC
TRBJ2-3 | NA | NA | TRBV5-1 | CASSYDGGDTQYF | TGCGCCAGCAGCTACGACGGAGGGGATACGCAGTATTTT
TRBJ2-7 | NA | NA | TRBV2 | CASSEARQAPQYF | TGTGCCAGCAGTGAAGCGCGACAGGCGCCGCAGTACTTC
TRBJ1-5 | NA | TRBD1 | TRBV5-6 | CASSQGGRGNQPQHF | TGTGCCAGCAGCCAGGGGGGCCGGGGGAATCAGCCCCAGCATTTT
TRBJ2-5 | NA | TRBD2 | TRBV4-1 | CASSQDRLAGGLLQETQYF | TGCGCCAGCAGCCAAGATAGGCTAGCGGGAGGACTGTTGCAAGAGACCCAGTACTTC
TRBJ2-1 | NA | TRBD2 | TRBV23-1 | CASSQSSGGRNEQFF | TGCGCCAGCAGTCAATCCTCGGGAGGGCGCAATGAGCAGTTCTTC
TRBJ1-5 | NA | NA | TRBV5-6 | CASSFRGGGNQPQHF | TGTGCCAGCAGCTTTCGGGGAGGAGGCAATCAGCCCCAGCATTTT
TRBJ1-5 | NA | TRBD1 | TRBV15 | CATSRFPGQQGGLVRQPQHF | TGTGCCACCAGCAGATTCCCGGGACAGCAAGGGGGCTTGGTCCGTCAGCCCCAGCATTTT
TRBJ2-7 | NA | NA | TRBV28 | CASSSLPYEQYF | TGTGCCAGCAGTTCACTTCCCTACGAGCAGTACTTC
TRBJ2-7 | NA | NA | TRBV5-4 | CASSSARDFLREQYF | TGTGCCAGCAGCTCCGCCCGGGACTTCCTTCGCGAGCAGTACTTC
TRBJ2-7 | NA | TRBD1 | TRBV5-1 | CASSVLGRTGGTYEQYF | TGCGCCAGCAGTGTATTGGGGCGGACAGGGGGGACCTACGAGCAGTACTTC
TRBJ2-1 | NA | NA | TRBV5-1 | CASSFSLDNEQFF | TGCGCCAGCAGCTTTAGCTTAGACAATGAGCAGTTCTTC
TRBJ1-4 | NA | TRBD1 | TRBV25-1 | CASSESGTADEKLFF | TGTGCCAGCAGTGAATCCGGGACAGCTGATGAAAAACTGTTTTTT
TRBJ2-3 | NA | NA | TRBV5-1 | CASSLTSLSTDTQYF | TGCGCCAGCAGCTTGACCAGTCTTAGCACAGATACGCAGTATTTT
TRBJ2-7 | NA | TRBD2 | TRBV5-1 | CASSLGTSGRVGYEQYF | TGCGCCAGCAGCCTCGGGACTAGCGGGAGAGTGGGCTACGAGCAGTACTTC
TRBJ2-1 | NA | TRBD2 | TRBV7-3 | CASSLTSSGRAREGEQFF | TGTGCCAGCAGCTTAACGTCTAGCGGGAGGGCTCGGGAGGGGGAGCAGTTCTTC
TRBJ1-5 | NA | NA | TRBV6-5 | CASSYSTQGDQPQHF | TGTGCCAGCAGTTACTCGACACAGGGAGATCAGCCCCAGCATTTT
TRBJ1-5 | NA | TRBD1 | TRBV30 | CAWSVRTGLNQPQHF | TGTGCCTGGAGTGTTAGGACAGGGCTGAATCAGCCCCAGCATTTT
TRBJ2-7 | NA | NA | TRBV7-3 | CASSLGPAPGYEQYF | TGTGCCAGCAGCTTAGGGCCCGCTCCGGGGTACGAGCAGTACTTC
TRBJ1-5 | NA | NA | TRBV6-1 | CASSEGTGTRGNQPQHF | TGTGCCAGCAGTGAAGGAACAGGGACGCGAGGCAATCAGCCCCAGCATTTT
TRBJ1-2 | NA | NA | TRBV11-2 | CASSLIGEAGYTF | TGTGCCAGCAGCTTAATCGGGGAGGCTGGCTACACCTTC
TRBJ2-7 | NA | NA | TRBV5-4 | CASSSRGYYEQYF | TGTGCCAGCAGCTCCAGGGGATACTACGAGCAGTACTTC
TRBJ2-3 | NA | NA | TRBV6-6 | CASRPRQYTDTQYF | TGTGCCAGCAGGCCTCGACAGTACACAGATACGCAGTATTTT
TRBJ1-2 | NA | NA | TRBV6-5 | CASSSWPLSFF | TGTGCCAGCAGTTCGTGGCCTTTGTCTTTCTTC
TRBJ2-1 | NA | NA | TRBV7-3 | CASSSQSGEQFF | TGTGCCAGCAGCTCCCAGTCGGGTGAGCAGTTCTTC
TRBJ2-2 | NA | NA | TRBV27 | CASKWEITGELFF | TGTGCCAGCAAATGGGAGATCACCGGGGAGCTGTTTTTT
TRBJ1-4 | NA | NA | TRBV6-1 | CASSDRGVGNEKLFF | TGTGCCAGCAGTGACCGCGGGGTGGGTAATGAAAAACTGTTTTTT
TRBJ1-2 | NA | NA | TRBV27 | CASAREASYGYTF | TGTGCCAGCGCTCGGGAGGCCAGCTATGGCTACACCTTC
TRBJ2-3 | NA | NA | TRBV7-9 | CASSPQGRRGTDTQYF | TGTGCCAGCAGCCCGCAGGGGCGCAGAGGCACAGATACGCAGTATTTT
TRBJ2-2 | NA | TRBD1 | TRBV19 | CATSPGDRGRGGELFF | TGTGCCACCTCCCCCGGGGACAGGGGGCGTGGCGGGGAGCTGTTTTTT
TRBJ1-2 | NA | NA | TRBV10-3 | CAISAGGERAGYGYTF | TGTGCCATCAGTGCCGGGGGTGAACGGGCAGGGTATGGCTACACCTTC
TRBJ1-5 | NA | NA | TRBV7-6 | CASSPRDTNQPQHF | TGTGCCAGCAGCCCCCGGGACACCAATCAGCCCCAGCATTTT
TRBJ2-7 | NA | NA | TRBV18 | CASSPAILSYEQYF | TGTGCCAGCTCACCAGCGATTTTGTCCTACGAGCAGTACTTC
TRBJ2-7 | NA | NA | TRBV30 | CAWRQVGRSYEQYF | TGTGCCTGGAGACAGGTGGGGAGGTCCTACGAGCAGTACTTC
TRBJ2-1 | NA | TRBD1 | TRBV30 | CAWDRDRGYNEQFF | TGTGCCTGGGACCGGGACAGGGGTTACAATGAGCAGTTCTTC
TRBJ1-1 | NA | TRBD1 | TRBV5-1 | CASSSHIPGQSYSTEAFF | TGCGCCAGCAGCTCTCATATACCGGGACAGTCTTACTCCACTGAAGCTTTCTTT
TRBJ2-5 | NA | TRBD1 | TRBV18 | CASSPRTGQETQYF | TGTGCCAGCTCACCAAGGACAGGACAAGAGACCCAGTACTTC
TRBJ2-1 | NA | NA | TRBV18 | CASSSPAASSYNEQFF | TGTGCCAGCTCGTCCCCCGCGGCGAGCTCCTACAATGAGCAGTTCTTC
TRBJ2-7 | NA | TRBD2 | TRBV7-9 | CASTILTSGSYEQYF | TGTGCCAGCACCATTCTCACTAGCGGGAGCTACGAGCAGTACTTC
TRBJ1-5 | NA | TRBD1 | TRBV2 | CASSKSGQLNQPQHF | TGTGCCAGCAGTAAATCGGGACAGCTCAATCAGCCCCAGCATTTT
TRBJ2-3 | NA | NA | TRBV7-2 | CASSHRVDTQYF | TGTGCCAGCAGCCACAGAGTAGATACGCAGTATTTT
TRBJ2-2 | NA | NA | TRBV5-1 | CASSLGLNTGELFF | TGCGCCAGCAGCCTGGGACTTAACACCGGGGAGCTGTTTTTT
TRBJ1-1 | NA | NA | TRBV21-1 | CASRPKAKWGAFF | TGTGCCAGCCGCCCGAAGGCGAAATGGGGCGCTTTCTTT